The 28 T cell receptor beta chains in this list originate from one sample, sequenced in a study of monozygotic twins with inflammatory bowel disease. After re-calling the 5' RACE reads, TCRdb lists one entry per CDR3 protein, DNA absent. This table lists around 380,000 distinct CDR3 sequences. Specimen: blood. The receptors originated from a human donor with ulcerative colitis or Crohn's disease, or a healthy co-twin of an affected twin (not recorded which).

J is TRBJ2-2 and V is TRBV11-2; TCRdb gives TRBD1 as the D gene, but with no DNA this cannot be confirmed. The CDR3 spans 15 residues. Germline V CDR1 and CDR2: SGHAT, FQNNGV. The CDR3 loop reads CASSSIWGGTGELFF.

This chain connects TRBV3-1 to TRBJ2-1; the TCRdb D gene call, TRBD1, has no DNA to confirm it. Per the germline V gene, CDR1 is LGHDT and CDR2 is YNNKEL (reference sequence). CDR3 length: 15 amino acids. CDR3 region: CASTVMGGSYNEQFF.

The rearrangement joins TRBV25-1 to TRBJ2-1. The germline V gene encodes CDR1 MGHDK and CDR2 SYGVNS. The CDR3 sequence is 15 residues long. The CDR3 sequence: CASSGQAVSYNEQFF.

V and J are TRBV20-1 and TRBJ1-4. CDR3 length equals 13 residues. Germline assignment: CDR1 DFQATT and CDR2 SNEGSKA (reference sequence). This CDR3 is CSVAWGRNEKLFF.

This chain uses TRBV4-3 with TRBJ2-7; TCRdb gives TRBD2 as the D gene, but with no DNA this cannot be confirmed. The CDR3 consists of 16 residues. Germline CDR1 LGHNA, CDR2 YSLEER. The CDR3 sequence is CASSSTDGLAVYEQYF.

The chain combines TRBV20-1 with TRBJ2-3; without DNA, the TCRdb call of TRBD2 cannot be checked. The CDR3 is 15 residues long. In germline, CDR1 is DFQATT, CDR2 SNEGSKA (reference sequence). CDR3 sequence: CSANSYRESTDTQYF.

The rearrangement uses TRBV5-1 and TRBJ2-1; the TCRdb call, TRBD2, lacks DNA for checking. The CDR3 is 13 amino acids. The germline CDR1 and CDR2 sequences are SGHRS and YFSETQ. The CDR3 loop is CASSDGSRNEQFF. Supplemented by reference TRBV5-1 and TRBJ2-1, the full variable domain reads KAGVTQTPRYLIKTRGQQVTLSCSPISGHRSVSWYQQTPGQGLQFLFEYFSETQRNKGNFPGRFSGRQFSNSRSEMNVSTLELGDSALYLCASSDGSRNEQFFGPGTRLTVL.

The rearrangement joins TRBV5-6 to TRBJ2-3; the TRBD1 assignment by TCRdb is unverifiable without DNA. Germline CDR1 reads SGHDT; CDR2 reads YYEEEE. The CDR3 is 15 residues long. This CDR3 is CASSSRGLSTDTQYF.

The chain joins TRBV5-1 to TRBJ2-7. The CDR3 spans 15 residues. Germline V gene sequence: CDR1 SGHRS, CDR2 YFSETQ. CDR3 sequence: CASSLTPAFSYEQYF.

The rearrangement uses TRBV7-3 and TRBJ1-1. CDR1 is SGHTA, CDR2 FQGTGA, per germline. The CDR3 is 14 amino acids. The CDR3 sequence is CASSPTRTTGRAFF. Variable domain in full (rest from reference TRBV7-3 and TRBJ1-1): GAGVSQTPSNKVTEKGKYVELRCDPISGHTALYWYRQSLGQGPEFLIYFQGTGAADDSGLPNDRFFAVRPEGSVSTLKIQRTERGDSAVYLCASSPTRTTGRAFFGQGTRLTVV.

The gene calls are TRBV11-3 and TRBJ1-1. Germline CDR1 and CDR2: SGHNT and YENEEA. This CDR3 is built from 13 residues. The chain's CDR3 is CASSRDMNTEAFF. The full variable domain, in which reference TRBV11-3 and TRBJ1-1 provide the parts outside the CDR3, is EAGVVQSPRYKIIEKKQPVAFWCNPISGHNTLYWYLQNLGQGPELLIRYENEEAVDDSQLPKDRFSAERLKGVDSTLKIQPAELGDSAVYLCASSRDMNTEAFFGQGTRLTVV.

The rearrangement uses TRBV7-2 and TRBJ2-3; the D call from TCRdb, TRBD1, cannot be confirmed without DNA. The CDR3 runs to 16 residues. Germline CDR1 and CDR2: SGHTA and FQGNSA. This chain's CDR3 is CASSLARDRSTDTQYF.

The chain uses TRBV11-2 and TRBJ1-4. CDR3 length: 14 amino acids. Germline CDR1 reads SGHAT; CDR2 reads FQNNGV. Here the CDR3 reads CASSPRAGNEKLFF.

The chain joins TRBV7-7 to TRBJ2-3; checking the TCRdb D call of TRBD2 is not possible without DNA. The CDR3 extends over 17 amino acids. Per germline, CDR1 SSHAT and CDR2 FNYEAQ (reference sequence). CDR3 residues: CASSPGLAGPLTDTQYF.

The V and J genes are TRBV5-6 and TRBJ1-5. This CDR3 is built from 13 residues. Germline V gives CDR1 SGHDT, CDR2 YYEEEE. The CDR3 spells CASSRGRNQPQHF.

V and J are TRBV7-7 and TRBJ2-2; TCRdb designates TRBD1, a call that cannot be tested without DNA. The germline V gene encodes CDR1 SSHAT and CDR2 FNYEAQ (reference sequence). The CDR3 is 14 amino acids. The CDR3 spells CASSPTGNTGELFF.

This chain joins TRBV7-2 and TRBJ1-3. CDR1 is SGHTA, CDR2 FQGNSA, per germline. The CDR3 covers 16 residues. CDR3 sequence reads: CASSLEPQLSGNTIYF.

The chain recombines TRBV5-4 with TRBJ2-2; no DNA is available, so the TRBD1 call from TCRdb remains unchecked. There are 16 residues in the CDR3. Germline assignment: CDR1 SGHNT and CDR2 YYREEE (reference sequence). This CDR3 is CASSLAAQGQLGELFF.

This chain's CDR3 is CSASGRINQPQHF. The chain uses TRBV20-1 and TRBJ1-5; TCRdb returns TRBD1, unconfirmable since there is no DNA. From germline, CDR1 is DFQATT and CDR2 SNEGSKA (reference sequence). This CDR3 is 13 amino acids long.

The gene calls are TRBV20-1 and TRBJ2-7; TCRdb lists TRBD1, though no DNA is available to test this call. CDR1 is DFQATT and CDR2 is SNEGSKA in the germline V gene (reference sequence). The length of the CDR3 is 15 residues. CDR3 residues: CSAKWGGKTGVEQYF.

The chain has TRBV29-1 and TRBJ2-1; TCRdb names TRBD2, which stays unverified in the absence of DNA. This CDR3 is built from 15 residues. Germline CDR1 SQVTM, CDR2 ANQGSEA. The CDR3 here is CGVAGLAGFYNEQFF.

This chain connects TRBV28 to TRBJ2-1. CDR1 MDHEN and CDR2 SYDVKM come from the germline V gene. The CDR3 runs to 14 residues. CDR3 protein: CASSFRWLGNEQFF.

V and J are TRBV29-1 and TRBJ2-5; TCRdb names TRBD1, which stays unverified in the absence of DNA. This CDR3 has 14 residues. The germline V gene has CDR1 SQVTM and CDR2 ANQGSEA. The CDR3 protein is CSVLRQGAGETQYF.

The V gene is TRBV11-2, the J gene TRBJ1-4. Per the germline V gene, CDR1 is SGHAT and CDR2 is FQNNGV. The CDR3 has 15 amino acids. This chain's CDR3 is CASSSKVATNEKLFF.

The chain uses TRBV7-2 and TRBJ2-5. Germline V gene sequence: CDR1 SGHTA, CDR2 FQGNSA. CDR3 length equals 14 residues. The CDR3: CASSSVWGQETQYF.

The chain employs TRBV7-9 and TRBJ2-3; TCRdb's D call, TRBD1, is unchecked because there is no DNA. CDR1 SEHNR and CDR2 FQNEAQ come from the germline V gene (reference sequence). The CDR3 contains 15 residues. The CDR3 loop is CASSSKGARTDTQYF.

CDR3 residues: CASSGSQGGRSNEQFF. The rearrangement uses TRBV2 and TRBJ2-1; absent DNA, TCRdb's TRBD1 call cannot be checked. CDR1 is SNHLY, CDR2 FYNNEI, per germline. The CDR3 runs to 16 residues.

The J gene is TRBJ2-7, the V gene TRBV20-1; checking the TCRdb D call of TRBD1 is not possible without DNA. The CDR3 contains 14 residues. Germline CDR1 is DFQATT and CDR2 is SNEGSKA (reference sequence). CDR3 loop: CSATQRGLSYEQYF.